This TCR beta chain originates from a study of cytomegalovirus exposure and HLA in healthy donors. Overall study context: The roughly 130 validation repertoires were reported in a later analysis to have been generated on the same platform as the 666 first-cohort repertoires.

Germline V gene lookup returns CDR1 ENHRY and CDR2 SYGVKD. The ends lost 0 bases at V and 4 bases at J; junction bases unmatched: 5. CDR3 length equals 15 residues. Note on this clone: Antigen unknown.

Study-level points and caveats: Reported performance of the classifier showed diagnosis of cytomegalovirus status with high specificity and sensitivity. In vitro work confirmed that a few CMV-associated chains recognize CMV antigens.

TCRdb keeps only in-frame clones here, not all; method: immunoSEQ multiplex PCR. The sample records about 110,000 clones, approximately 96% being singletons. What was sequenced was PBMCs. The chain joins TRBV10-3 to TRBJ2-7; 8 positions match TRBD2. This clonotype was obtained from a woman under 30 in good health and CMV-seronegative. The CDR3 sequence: CAISESVAGGYEQYF. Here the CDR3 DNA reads TGTGCCATCAGTGAGTCGGTTGCGGGGGGTTACGAGCAGTACTTC.